This T cell receptor beta chain appears in the sequencing data of a study of T cell responses to AZD1222 COVID-19 vaccine. Measured with immunoSEQ multiplex PCR; TCRdb has only the in-frame clones, and not every one. The sample consists of about 120,000 clones, roughly 88% of them appearing once. As regards this clone: Its antigen is still unknown.

Study-wide results and limits: Epitopes outside B.1.351 and B.1.1.7 mutated regions reportedly drew nearly half of spike TCRs. Only six or seven AZD1222 recipients tested seropositive at baseline. Sampling captured repertoires only after the peak T cell response. Most donors were white British, females outnumbered males, and clonal diversity was possibly underestimated.

Germline CDR1 reads SEHNR; CDR2 reads FQNEAQ (reference sequence). V was pared by 1 base and J by 8 bases, with 11 bases between. This CDR3 has 14 amino acids. This clonotype was sampled from an adult in good health. The sequencing here drew on peripheral blood, taken on day 0 of AZD1222 vaccination. The V call is TRBV7-9, the J call TRBJ1-4, with D perhaps TRBD1 (5 bases). The CDR3 region has the DNA TGTGCCAGCAGCTTAGAGGGGCTCGGGGAAAAACTGTTTTTT. Translated, it gives CASSLEGLGEKLFF.